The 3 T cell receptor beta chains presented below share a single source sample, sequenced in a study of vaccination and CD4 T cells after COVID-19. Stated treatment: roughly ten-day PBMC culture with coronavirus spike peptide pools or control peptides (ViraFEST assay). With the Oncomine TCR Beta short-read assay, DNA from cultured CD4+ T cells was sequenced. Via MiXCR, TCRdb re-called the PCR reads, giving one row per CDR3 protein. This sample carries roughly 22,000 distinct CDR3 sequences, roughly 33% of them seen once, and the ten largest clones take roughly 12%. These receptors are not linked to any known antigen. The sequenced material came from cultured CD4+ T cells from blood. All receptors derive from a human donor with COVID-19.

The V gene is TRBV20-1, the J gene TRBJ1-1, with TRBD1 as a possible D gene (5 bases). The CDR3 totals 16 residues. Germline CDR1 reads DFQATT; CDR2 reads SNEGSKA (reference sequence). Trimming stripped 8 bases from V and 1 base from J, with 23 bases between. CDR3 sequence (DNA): TGCAGTCCACGTACAGGAGATATAGTTCGGAACACTGAAGCTTTCTTT. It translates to CSPRTGDIVRNTEAFF.

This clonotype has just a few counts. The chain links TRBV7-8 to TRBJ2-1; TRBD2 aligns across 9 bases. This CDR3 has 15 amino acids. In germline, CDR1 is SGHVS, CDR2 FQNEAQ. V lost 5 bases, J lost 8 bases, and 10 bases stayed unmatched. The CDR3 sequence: CASSGVRGGADEQFF. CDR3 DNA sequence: TGTGCCAGCAGCGGAGTCCGCGGGGGGGCAGATGAGCAGTTCTTC.

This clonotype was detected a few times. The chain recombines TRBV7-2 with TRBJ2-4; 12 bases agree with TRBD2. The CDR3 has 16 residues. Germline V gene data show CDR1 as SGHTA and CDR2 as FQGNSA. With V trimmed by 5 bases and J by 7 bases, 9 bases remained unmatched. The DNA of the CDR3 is TGTGCCAGCAGCCAGGGCCTAGCGGGGGGGCTGAACATTCAGTACTTC. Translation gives CASSQGLAGGLNIQYF.